Listed below are T cell receptor beta chains from one sample, sequenced in a study of T cells after yellow fever vaccination. TCRdb re-called the 5' RACE reads through MiXCR, storing one row per CDR3 protein. Of 70,000 or so distinct CDR3 sequences in the sample, roughly 7% were seen once. The sample was CD8+ T cells sorted from PBMCs, taken 10 to 11 days after the first yellow fever vaccination. The source is a man younger than 30 who received the YFV17D yellow fever vaccine. CDR3s include the opening cysteine and the closing phenylalanine or tryptophan. The D gene is left open where the match is weak. Size tells how often a clone was seen (once, few, many) or the class of an expanded clone, and some rows leave it out.

TRBV20-1	TRBJ2-1	NA	many	TGCAGTGCTAGAGATCAAGGTTCTTGGGGGGCGAGCTCCTACAATGAGCAGTTCTTC	CSARDQGSWGASSYNEQFF
TRBV7-8	TRBJ2-5	TRBD2	NA	TGTGCCAGCAGCTTAACGCTAGCGGGGGTATTACAAGAGACCCAGTACTTC	CASSLTLAGVLQETQYF
TRBV27	TRBJ2-1	NA	many	TGTGCCAGCAGTCCGGGGCCTACCTACAATGAGCAGTTCTTC	CASSPGPTYNEQFF
TRBV6-1	TRBJ2-3	TRBD1	few	TGTGCCAGCAGTGTAGGACAGGGGGTGACAGATACGCAGTATTTT	CASSVGQGVTDTQYF
TRBV5-5	TRBJ2-1	NA	once	TGTGCCAGCAGCCCCGGGGTCCGGCACAATGAGCAGTTCTTC	CASSPGVRHNEQFF
TRBV6-1	TRBJ1-1	NA	NA	TGTGCCAGCAGTGAAGCGCTCCCGAACACTGAAGCTTTCTTT	CASSEALPNTEAFF
TRBV27	TRBJ2-5	TRBD1	few	TGTGCCAGCAGTTCGGACAGGGCAACAGGAAAGACCCAGTACTTC	CASSSDRATGKTQYF
TRBV10-3	TRBJ2-4	NA	NA	TGTGCCATCAGTGCCAGACAGACCCCCAACAAAAACATTCAGTACTTC	CAISARQTPNKNIQYF
TRBV29-1	TRBJ2-3	NA	many	TGCAGCGTTCCCCAGGTCCCAGGAGATACGCAGTATTTT	CSVPQVPGDTQYF
TRBV6-5	TRBJ2-2	NA	NA	TGTGCCAGCAGTTACAAGGGATTCACCGGGGAGCTGTTTTTT	CASSYKGFTGELFF
TRBV11-2	TRBJ2-3	TRBD2	NA	TGTGCCAGCAGCTTAGGGGGACTAGCGGACACAGATACGCAGTATTTT	CASSLGGLADTDTQYF
TRBV6-5	TRBJ2-5	NA	NA	TGTGCCAGCAGTTACAGGGAGTTGGAGACCCAGTACTTC	CASSYRELETQYF
TRBV5-1	TRBJ2-5	TRBD1	NA	TGCGCCAGCAGCCGGGGACAGGGTGCCCATACTTCTCAAGAGACCCAGTACTTC	CASSRGQGAHTSQETQYF
TRBV20-1	TRBJ1-1	NA	many	TGCAGTGCTACCCGACCTGCGACGGGGAACACTGAAGCTTTCTTT	CSATRPATGNTEAFF
TRBV7-2	TRBJ1-5	TRBD1	few	TGTGCCAGCAGCTTACCCACAGGGGGAGGGCAGCCCCAGCATTTT	CASSLPTGGGQPQHF
TRBV5-1	TRBJ1-1	TRBD1	many	TGCGCCAGCAGCTCGGGACAGGGGGTAATCACTGAAGCTTTCTTT	CASSSGQGVITEAFF
TRBV27	TRBJ2-7	TRBD1	NA	TGTGCCAGAAGTCCAACCGAGGACAGGGAGGTCGAGCAGTACTTC	CARSPTEDREVEQYF
TRBV6-1	TRBJ2-5	TRBD2	many	TGTGCCAGCAGTCGGCGGGGGGGCGTACAGACCCAGTACTTC	CASSRRGGVQTQYF
TRBV6-5	TRBJ2-3	NA	many	TGTGCCAGCAGTTACTCGGAGCGTTCGGGAGATACGCAGTATTTT	CASSYSERSGDTQYF